Following are 21 T cell receptor beta chains from one sample sequenced in a study of T cell responses to AZD1222 COVID-19 vaccine. The assay was immunoSEQ multiplex PCR, and TCRdb's table has in-frame clones only and misses some. The profile shows about 150,000 clones, 90% of them singletons. The material sequenced was peripheral blood, taken on day 0 of AZD1222 vaccination. These receptor sequences come from an adult in good health.

V usage is TRBV10-3 and J usage is TRBJ1-4; 10 bases match TRBD1. CDR1 is ENHRY and CDR2 is SYGVKD in the germline V gene. V lost 2 bases to trimming and J lost 7 bases; unmatched junction nucleotides: 16. This CDR3 region has 19 residues. The CDR3 DNA reads as TGTGCCATCAGTGAGCTCAGAATAGGACAGGGGGAAAAGGGTGAAAAACTGTTTTTT. It codes for CAISELRIGQGEKGEKLFF.

This clone was found once. The chain has TRBV7-8 and TRBJ2-2; perhaps TRBD1 as D (5 bases). V was trimmed by 5 bases and J by 4 bases, leaving 17 bases between them. Germline CDR1 SGHVS, CDR2 FQNEAQ. The CDR3 consists of 16 residues. The CDR3 spells CASSMDIGLSTGELFF. DNA of the CDR3: TGTGCCAGCAGCATGGACATCGGGCTCAGCACCGGGGAGCTGTTTTTT.

The rearrangement links TRBV19 to TRBJ1-1; 7 bases line up with TRBD1. Germline CDR1 and CDR2: LNHDA and SQIVND (reference sequence). The CDR3 has 13 amino acids. The ends lost 10 bases at V and 2 bases at J; junction bases unmatched: 7. Here the CDR3 reads CAKWDSQNTEAFF. CDR3 nucleotide sequence: TGTGCCAAGTGGGACAGTCAAAACACTGAAGCTTTCTTT.

The V and J genes are TRBV3-1 (or the pseudogene TRBV3-2) and TRBJ2-1, with 8 bases fitting TRBD2. V trimming: 4 bases; J trimming: 0 bases; junction bases outside the gene matches: 5. CDR1 and CDR2 (germline): LGHDT, YNNKEL (reference sequence). The CDR3 has 16 residues. CDR3 bases: TGTGCCAGCAGCCCCATCCGGGGGGGCTCCTACAATGAGCAGTTCTTC. As protein: CASSPIRGGSYNEQFF.

The gene calls are TRBV7-8 and TRBJ2-7; the D is unclear. The CDR3 is 12 amino acids. V lost 0 bases and J 2 bases, leaving 2 bases between the germline ends. Germline CDR1 reads SGHVS; CDR2 reads FQNEAQ. The CDR3 sequence: CASSLATYEQYF. DNA for the CDR3: TGTGCCAGCAGCTTAGCCACCTACGAGCAGTACTTC.

The chain couples TRBV12-3 or TRBV12-4 to TRBJ1-6, with D hard to call. The CDR3 is made up of 12 amino acids. Trimming removed 5 bases from V and 7 bases from J, with 6 bases in between. The CDR3 loop reads CASSMGNSPLHF. In DNA, the CDR3 is TGTGCCAGCAGTATGGGCAATTCACCCCTCCACTTT.

The genes are TRBV19 and TRBJ2-1; 11 bases are a match to TRBD2. CDR1 and CDR2 (germline): LNHDA, SQIVND (reference sequence). The V segment lost 10 bases and the J segment 2 bases; nucleotides outside the gene matches: 7. CDR3 length: 15 residues. CDR3 region: CATKLAGAPYNEQFF. CDR3 DNA sequence: TGTGCCACCAAACTAGCGGGGGCTCCCTACAATGAGCAGTTCTTC. The full variable domain, completed using reference TRBV19 and TRBJ2-1, is DGGITQSPKYLFRKEGQNVTLSCEQNLNHDAMYWYRQDPGQGLRLIYYSQIVNDFQKGDIAEGYSVSREKKESFPLTVTSAQKNPTAFYLCATKLAGAPYNEQFFGPGTRLTVL.

The V call is TRBV25-1, the J call TRBJ2-7; 9 bases line up with TRBD1. The CDR3 runs 17 residues. Germline CDR1 and CDR2: MGHDK and SYGVNS. V shed 5 bases and J 0 bases; nucleotides not matched to a gene: 11. The DNA of the CDR3 is TGTGCCAGCAGTAACAACAGGGGGCGTCAAAGCTCCTACGAGCAGTACTTC. This codes for CASSNNRGRQSSYEQYF.

The chain couples TRBV11-1 to TRBJ2-5; unclear D gene. Germline-derived CDR1 and CDR2 are SGHAT and FQDESV (reference sequence). There are 15 residues in the CDR3. V dropped 0 bases and J dropped 1 base, with 9 bases sitting between them. CDR3 nucleotides: TGTGCCAGCAGCTTAGCGGCAGGTATCCAAGAGACCCAGTACTTC. Protein: CASSLAAGIQETQYF.

CDR3 nucleotides: TGTGCCAGCAGTTCGACAGGGTTGACCGGGGAGCTGTTTTTT. Protein product: CASSSTGLTGELFF. The rearrangement links TRBV27 to TRBJ2-2; TRBD1 aligns across 7 bases. Per the germline V gene, CDR1 is MNHEY and CDR2 is SMNVEV (reference sequence). The CDR3 loop spans 14 amino acids. With 4 bases clipped from V and 5 bases from J, the junction kept 4 bases outside the gene matches.

The rearrangement uses TRBV5-1 and TRBJ1-1; TRBD1 is a possible D gene (5 bases). CDR1 is SGHRS, CDR2 YFSETQ, per germline. The V and J ends lost 4 bases and 0 bases respectively, with 13 bases between them. This CDR3 spans 15 amino acids. The CDR3 sequence: CASSPGGFMNTEAFF. The CDR3 DNA follows: TGCGCCAGCAGCCCGGGGGGGTTCATGAACACTGAAGCTTTCTTT.

CDR3 sequence: CASSRGQGGETQYF. The CDR3 DNA is TGTGCCAGCTCCCGTGGACAGGGAGGAGAGACCCAGTACTTC. J is TRBJ2-5 and V is TRBV18, with 8 bases lining up with TRBD1. Looked up from germline, CDR1 is KGHSH and CDR2 is LQKENI. V was pared by 6 bases and J by 4 bases, with 7 bases of the junction left unmatched. The CDR3 runs 14 residues.

V is TRBV7-6 and J is TRBJ2-7, with 10 bases fitting TRBD1. J gave up 6 bases and V 1 base, and 6 bases lay outside the gene matches. The CDR3 has 15 residues. Germline assignment: CDR1 SGHVS and CDR2 FNYEAQ. CDR3 region: CASSLVPTGGSEQYF. The DNA for the CDR3 is TGTGCCAGCAGCTTAGTCCCGACAGGGGGCTCCGAGCAGTACTTC.

The chain uses TRBV5-1 and TRBJ2-1, with 8 bases matching TRBD2. The CDR3 consists of 16 residues. The germline gives CDR1 SGHRS, CDR2 YFSETQ. Losses at the gene ends were 4 bases for V and 4 bases for J; bases not matched to a gene: 10. CDR3 bases: TGCGCCAGCAGCGCGTCTGTACGGGGGGGTTACAATGAGCAGTTCTTC. This gives the protein CASSASVRGGYNEQFF.

The chain is built from TRBV5-4 and TRBJ1-6; TRBD1 agrees at 7 bases. Germline CDR1 is SGHNT and CDR2 is YYREEE (reference sequence). Trimming cost V 4 bases and J 5 bases; bases outside gene matches: 9. This CDR3 spans 16 amino acids. CDR3 DNA: TGTGCCAGCAGCCCGGACAGGCACCCTAATAATTCACCCCTCCACTTT. Residues: CASSPDRHPNNSPLHF. The full variable domain, completed using reference TRBV5-4 and TRBJ1-6, is ETGVTQSPTHLIKTRGQQVTLRCSSQSGHNTVSWYQQALGQGPQFIFQYYREEENGRGNFPPRFSGLQFPNYSSELNVNALELDDSALYLCASSPDRHPNNSPLHFGNGTRLTVT.

This clone appeared a single time. The chain employs TRBV5-1 and TRBJ1-1; 11 bases are shared with TRBD1. Trimming cost V 4 bases and J 5 bases; bases outside gene matches: 7. CDR1 SGHRS and CDR2 YFSETQ come from the germline V gene. The CDR3 sequence is 15 residues long. DNA for the CDR3: TGCGCCAGCAGCCGACCGGGACAGGGGGAGACTGAAGCTTTCTTT. It is translated as CASSRPGQGETEAFF.

The count of this clone is one. This chain connects TRBV19 to TRBJ1-2; 10 bases match TRBD1. V lost 4 bases to trimming and J lost 2 bases; unmatched junction nucleotides: 7. This CDR3 region has 16 residues. From germline, CDR1 is LNHDA and CDR2 SQIVND (reference sequence). The CDR3 loop reads CASSTPGTGVNYGYTF. In nucleotides, the CDR3 is TGTGCCAGTAGTACGCCCGGGACAGGGGTGAACTATGGCTACACCTTC.

V is TRBV20-1 and J is TRBJ2-7; 9 bases are shared with TRBD1. After removal of 3 bases from V and 2 bases from J, the junction contained 8 bases not matched to a gene. The CDR3 is made up of 15 amino acids. CDR1 DFQATT and CDR2 SNEGSKA come from the germline V gene (reference sequence). The CDR3, as DNA: TGCAGTGCTAGTGGACAGGGGAAAAGCGCCTACGAGCAGTACTTC. Amino acid sequence: CSASGQGKSAYEQYF.

V usage is TRBV5-4 and J usage is TRBJ2-2; TRBD1 aligns across 9 bases. The CDR3 sequence is 15 residues long. V trimming: 0 bases; J trimming: 6 bases; junction bases outside the gene matches: 3. CDR1 is SGHNT, CDR2 YYREEE, per germline (reference sequence). The CDR3 sequence is CASSLGDREAGELFF. DNA of the CDR3: TGTGCCAGCAGCTTGGGGGACAGGGAGGCCGGGGAGCTGTTTTTT.

This rearrangement joins TRBV5-5 to TRBJ2-7; D gene unclear. The germline CDR1 and CDR2 sequences are SGHKS and YYEKEE (reference sequence). V lost 4 bases and J 5 bases, leaving 10 bases between the germline ends. The CDR3 extends over 12 amino acids. CDR3 region: CASSSLIHEQYF. The CDR3 DNA reads as TGTGCCAGCAGCAGTTTAATCCACGAGCAGTACTTC.

The chain links TRBV14 to TRBJ2-1; D is undetermined. Germline V gene lookup returns CDR1 SGHDN and CDR2 FVKESK. The CDR3 totals 15 residues. V lost 4 bases to trimming and J lost 0 bases, with 10 bases between them. The CDR3 is CASSRRKSSYNEQFF. The CDR3 nucleotides read TGTGCCAGCAGCCGGCGAAAGAGCTCCTACAATGAGCAGTTCTTC. Drawing the rest from reference TRBV14 and TRBJ2-1, the complete variable domain is EAGVTQFPSHSVIEKGQTVTLRCDPISGHDNLYWYRRVMGKEIKFLLHFVKESKQDESGMPNNRFLAERTGGTYSTLKVQPAELEDSGVYFCASSRRKSSYNEQFFGPGTRLTVL.